Listed below are T cell receptor beta chains from one sample, sequenced in a study of blood T cell repertoires in COVID-19. The data were produced by immunoSEQ multiplex PCR, yet TCRdb's version contains in-frame clones alone and is incomplete. The table has approximately 670,000 clones, about 90% seen once. Sequencing input: peripheral blood. The receptor set was obtained from a woman between 18 and 29 years old with acute or convalescent COVID-19. CDR3s leave out the opening cysteine and the closing phenylalanine or tryptophan. Fields, in order: J gene, V gene, CDR3 protein.

J gene: TRBJ1-3; V gene: TRBV3-1/TRBV3-2; CDR3 protein: ASSHLSAGSWGNTIY
J gene: TRBJ1-5; V gene: TRBV27; CDR3 protein: ASQDRGGQPQH
J gene: TRBJ1-4; V gene: TRBV19; CDR3 protein: ASSSAGGYWEKLF
J gene: TRBJ2-7; V gene: TRBV12-5; CDR3 protein: ASGLVMGREQY
J gene: TRBJ2-3; V gene: TRBV2; CDR3 protein: ASSEWGGGATDTQY
J gene: TRBJ2-3; V gene: TRBV5-5; CDR3 protein: ASSSQATDTQY
J gene: TRBJ2-1; V gene: TRBV6-5; CDR3 protein: ASSSGVANEQF
J gene: TRBJ1-4; V gene: TRBV7-2; CDR3 protein: ASSLALDRGREEKLF
J gene: TRBJ1-2; V gene: TRBV6-5; CDR3 protein: ASSPPGHRNYGYT
J gene: TRBJ2-5; V gene: TRBV3-1/TRBV3-2; CDR3 protein: ASSQGGGNQETQY
J gene: TRBJ2-1; V gene: TRBV5-1; CDR3 protein: ASSSYNEQF
J gene: TRBJ2-7; V gene: TRBV30; CDR3 protein: AWSGKTGISYEQY
J gene: TRBJ1-2; V gene: TRBV27; CDR3 protein: ASSPHKYGYT
J gene: TRBJ1-2; V gene: TRBV11-2; CDR3 protein: ASSLGLAGQGAGYT
J gene: TRBJ2-7; V gene: TRBV7-9; CDR3 protein: ASSQDRGPIYEQY
J gene: TRBJ1-2; V gene: TRBV6-5; CDR3 protein: ASSYMGRNYGYT
J gene: TRBJ1-5; V gene: TRBV6-2/TRBV6-3; CDR3 protein: ASSYLDRGVPQH
J gene: TRBJ1-2; V gene: TRBV12-3/TRBV12-4; CDR3 protein: ASTPRRIYGYT
J gene: TRBJ2-1; V gene: TRBV5-4; CDR3 protein: ASSLNRGRGYEQF
J gene: TRBJ1-5; V gene: TRBV30; CDR3 protein: ACRDSTNQPQH
J gene: TRBJ2-3; V gene: TRBV12-3/TRBV12-4; CDR3 protein: ASRLRDTQY
J gene: TRBJ1-2; V gene: TRBV6-5; CDR3 protein: ASSSPPDRGDGYT
J gene: TRBJ1-1; V gene: TRBV29-1; CDR3 protein: SVDTGGAEAF
J gene: TRBJ2-7; V gene: TRBV4-3; CDR3 protein: ASSQDGQDGFLVEQY
J gene: TRBJ2-7; V gene: TRBV15; CDR3 protein: ATRAPQGADLSYEQY
J gene: TRBJ1-3; V gene: TRBV27; CDR3 protein: ASSPRATSGNTIY